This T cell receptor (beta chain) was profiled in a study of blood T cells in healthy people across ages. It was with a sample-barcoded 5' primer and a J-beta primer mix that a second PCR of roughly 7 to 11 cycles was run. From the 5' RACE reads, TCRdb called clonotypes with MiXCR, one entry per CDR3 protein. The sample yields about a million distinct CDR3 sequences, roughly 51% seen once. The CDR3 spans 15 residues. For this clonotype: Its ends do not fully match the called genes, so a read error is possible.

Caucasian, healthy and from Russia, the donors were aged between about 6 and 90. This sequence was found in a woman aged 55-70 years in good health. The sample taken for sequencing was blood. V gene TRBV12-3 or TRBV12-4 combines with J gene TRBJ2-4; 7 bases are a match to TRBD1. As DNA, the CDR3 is TGTGCCAGCAGCCAGACAGGGCTAGCCAGAAACATTCAGTACTTC. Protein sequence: CASSQTGLARNIQYF.